The text below deals with one T cell receptor (beta chain). What it recognizes is unknown. V shed 5 bases and J 5 bases; nucleotides not matched to a gene: 15. The CDR3 spans 17 residues. In germline, CDR1 is MNHEY, CDR2 SMNVEV (reference sequence). The sample originates from a study of cytomegalovirus exposure and HLA in healthy donors. General study points: For TCR beta chains, V- and J-gene trimming was later linked to a missense DCLRE1C variant. While the bulk of TCR sequences proved rare, some public TCRs turned up in many donors. The authors considered a cluster of highly shared sequence variants likely to be a sequencing artifact.

The PCR made use of 60 Vbeta and 13 Jbeta primers. Sequencing used immunoSEQ multiplex PCR; TCRdb keeps in-frame clones, though not all of them. The repertoire has 93,000 or so clones, roughly 79% of them found once; the top ten carry roughly 3.9%. Healthy people donating bone marrow made up the donors. The sample was PBMCs. The chain carries TRBV27 and TRBJ2-1; 7 positions agree with TRBD1. The receptor comes from a man in his fifties or sixties in good health and CMV-seropositive. In DNA form, the CDR3 reads TGTGCCAGCAGTAGCTCGCCACAGGGGAATTGGCACAATGAGCAGTTCTTC. This translates into CASSSSPQGNWHNEQFF.